The sequence of this T cell receptor (beta chain) was determined in a study of cytomegalovirus exposure and HLA in healthy donors. Study results and caveats: When presence/absence was analysed, sequencing depth was taken to be roughly uniform across donors.

The PCR was carried out with 60 Vbeta primers and 13 Jbeta primers. Assay: immunoSEQ multiplex PCR; the TCRdb copy retains only in-frame clones and omits some. This sample has over 150,000 clones, with 60% to 80% found just once. Worth noting for this clone: No antigen is known for it.

This receptor was identified in a woman aged 18-29 years in good health and CMV-seronegative. The sequenced sample consisted of PBMCs.

CDR3 nucleotides: TGTGCCAGCAGCTTAGGTGGGCCCGTGGGCACTGAAGCTTTCTTT. Translating gives CASSLGGPVGTEAFF. The chain couples TRBV13 to TRBJ1-1; D is unclear. Trimming took 0 bases from V and 4 from J, leaving 12 bases between them. Germline V gene data show CDR1 as PRHDT and CDR2 as FYEKMQ (reference sequence). This CDR3 contains 15 residues.